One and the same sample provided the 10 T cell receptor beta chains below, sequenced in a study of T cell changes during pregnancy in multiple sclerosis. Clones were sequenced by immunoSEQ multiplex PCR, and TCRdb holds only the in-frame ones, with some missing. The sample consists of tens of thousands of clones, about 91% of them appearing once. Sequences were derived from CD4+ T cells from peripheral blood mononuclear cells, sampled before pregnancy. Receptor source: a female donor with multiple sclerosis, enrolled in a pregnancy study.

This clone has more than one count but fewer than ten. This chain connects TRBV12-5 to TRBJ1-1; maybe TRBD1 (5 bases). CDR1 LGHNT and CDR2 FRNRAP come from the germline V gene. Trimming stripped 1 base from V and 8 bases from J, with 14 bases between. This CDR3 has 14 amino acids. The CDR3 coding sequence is TGTGCTAGTGGTTTGGGACAGCCAACTGGGGAAGCTTTCTTT. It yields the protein CASGLGQPTGEAFF.

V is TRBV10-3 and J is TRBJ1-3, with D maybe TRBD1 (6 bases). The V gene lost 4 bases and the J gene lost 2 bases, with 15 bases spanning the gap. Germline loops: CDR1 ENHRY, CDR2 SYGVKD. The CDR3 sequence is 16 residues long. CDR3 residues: CAISGGQGTAGNTIYF. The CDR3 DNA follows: TGTGCCATCAGTGGGGGGCAGGGTACGGCTGGAAACACCATATATTTT.

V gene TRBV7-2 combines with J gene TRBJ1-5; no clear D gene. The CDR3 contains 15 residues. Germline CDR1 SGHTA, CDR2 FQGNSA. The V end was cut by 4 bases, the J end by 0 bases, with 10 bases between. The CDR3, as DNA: TGTGCCAGCAGCTCAGGTGATCCTAGCAATCAGCCCCAGCATTTT. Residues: CASSSGDPSNQPQHF.

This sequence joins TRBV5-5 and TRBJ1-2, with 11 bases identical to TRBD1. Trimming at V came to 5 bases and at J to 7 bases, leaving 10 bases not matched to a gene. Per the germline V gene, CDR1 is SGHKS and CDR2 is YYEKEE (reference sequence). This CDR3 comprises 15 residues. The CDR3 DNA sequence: TGTGCCAGCAGGCCGGACAGGGGGCGTATAGTTGGCTACACCTTC. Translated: CASRPDRGRIVGYTF. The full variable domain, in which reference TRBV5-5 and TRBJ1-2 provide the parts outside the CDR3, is DAGVTQSPTHLIKTRGQQVTLRCSPISGHKSVSWYQQVLGQGPQFIFQYYEKEERGRGNFPDRFSARQFPNYSSELNVNALLLGDSALYLCASRPDRGRIVGYTFGSGTRLTVV.

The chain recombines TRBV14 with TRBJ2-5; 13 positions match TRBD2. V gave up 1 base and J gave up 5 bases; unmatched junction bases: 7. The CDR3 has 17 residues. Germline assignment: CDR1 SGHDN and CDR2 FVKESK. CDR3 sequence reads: CASSQGTSGGPRETQYF. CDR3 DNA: TGTGCCAGCAGCCAAGGGACTAGCGGGGGACCCCGGGAGACCCAGTACTTC. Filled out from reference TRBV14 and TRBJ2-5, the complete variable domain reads EAGVTQFPSHSVIEKGQTVTLRCDPISGHDNLYWYRRVMGKEIKFLLHFVKESKQDESGMPNNRFLAERTGGTYSTLKVQPAELEDSGVYFCASSQGTSGGPRETQYFGPGTRLLVL.

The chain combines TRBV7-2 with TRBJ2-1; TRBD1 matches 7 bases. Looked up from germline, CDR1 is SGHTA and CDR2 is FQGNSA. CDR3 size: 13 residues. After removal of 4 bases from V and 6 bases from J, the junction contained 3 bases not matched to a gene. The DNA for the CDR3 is TGTGCCAGCAGCTATCACAGGGGCAATGAGCAGTTCTTC. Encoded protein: CASSYHRGNEQFF.

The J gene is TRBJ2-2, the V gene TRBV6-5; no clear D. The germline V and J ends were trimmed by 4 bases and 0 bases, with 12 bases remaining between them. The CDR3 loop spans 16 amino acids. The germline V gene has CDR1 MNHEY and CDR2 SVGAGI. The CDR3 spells CASSLRLAANTGELFF. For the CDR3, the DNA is TGTGCCAGCAGTTTGAGATTAGCCGCGAACACCGGGGAGCTGTTTTTT.

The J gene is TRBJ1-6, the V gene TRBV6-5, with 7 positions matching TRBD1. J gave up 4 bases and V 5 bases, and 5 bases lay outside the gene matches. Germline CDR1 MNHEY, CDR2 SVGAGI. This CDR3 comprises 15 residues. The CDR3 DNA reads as TGTGCCAGCAGTCAGACAGGGCTATATAATTCACCCCTCCACTTT. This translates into CASSQTGLYNSPLHF.

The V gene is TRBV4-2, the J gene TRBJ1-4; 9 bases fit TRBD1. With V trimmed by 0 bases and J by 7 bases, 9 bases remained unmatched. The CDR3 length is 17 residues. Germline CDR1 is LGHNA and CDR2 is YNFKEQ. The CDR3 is CASSQEEGGQGREKLFF. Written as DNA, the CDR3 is TGTGCCAGCAGCCAAGAAGAGGGGGGACAGGGCCGTGAAAAACTGTTTTTT.

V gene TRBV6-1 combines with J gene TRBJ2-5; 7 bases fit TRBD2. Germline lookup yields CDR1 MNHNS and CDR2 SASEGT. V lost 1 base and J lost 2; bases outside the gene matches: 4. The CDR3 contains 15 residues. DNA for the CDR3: TGTGCCAGCAGTGAAGAGCGGGGCTGGCAAGAGACCCAGTACTTC. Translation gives CASSEERGWQETQYF.